Listed below are T cell receptor beta chains from one sample, sequenced in a study of blood T cell repertoires in COVID-19. Libraries were prepared by immunoSEQ multiplex PCR; TCRdb keeps only in-frame clonotypes and omits some of them. The sample includes 200,000 to 250,000 clones, roughly 81% of them seen just once. The sample taken for sequencing was peripheral blood. The receptors stem from a woman over 75 with COVID-19, enrolled during active disease. CDR3s include the opening cysteine and the closing phenylalanine or tryptophan. Each record gives: V gene, D gene, J gene, clone size, CDR3 DNA, CDR3 protein. The D gene is left open where the match is weak. Rows give clone size only sometimes, using once, few, many, or a class for an expanded clone.

v_call: TRBV5-8; d_call: TRBD1; j_call: TRBJ1-1; clone_size: .; cdr3_nt: TGTGCCAGCAGCTTAAACAGGGGAAGGACTGAAGCTTTCTTT; cdr3_aa: CASSLNRGRTEAFF
v_call: TRBV30; d_call: TRBD1; j_call: TRBJ1-2; clone_size: .; cdr3_nt: TGTGCCTGGAGTGTCGGGACAGGGGCATTTGGCTACACCTTC; cdr3_aa: CAWSVGTGAFGYTF
v_call: TRBV9; d_call: TRBD2; j_call: TRBJ2-7; clone_size: .; cdr3_nt: TGTGCCAGCAGCACCGGGACTAGCTACGAGCAGTACTTC; cdr3_aa: CASSTGTSYEQYF
v_call: TRBV28; d_call: .; j_call: TRBJ1-4; clone_size: .; cdr3_nt: TGTGCCAGCAGTCTCCTTGGGGAGTCTAATGAAAAACTGTTTTTT; cdr3_aa: CASSLLGESNEKLFF
v_call: TRBV6-5; d_call: TRBD1; j_call: TRBJ1-2; clone_size: .; cdr3_nt: TGTGCCAGCAGTCCCAAGACAGGGGGGAGAGGCTACACCTTC; cdr3_aa: CASSPKTGGRGYTF
v_call: TRBV5-4; d_call: .; j_call: TRBJ2-2; clone_size: .; cdr3_nt: TGTGCCAGCAGCAGGGGGAGTACGAACACCGGGGAGCTGTTTTTT; cdr3_aa: CASSRGSTNTGELFF
v_call: TRBV30; d_call: TRBD1; j_call: TRBJ2-5; clone_size: .; cdr3_nt: TGTGCCTGGGGACAGGGCAAGGAGACCCAGTACTTC; cdr3_aa: CAWGQGKETQYF
v_call: TRBV2; d_call: .; j_call: TRBJ2-3; clone_size: many; cdr3_nt: TGTGCCAGCAAACATGACACAGATACGCAGTATTTT; cdr3_aa: CASKHDTDTQYF
v_call: TRBV18; d_call: .; j_call: TRBJ1-1; clone_size: once; cdr3_nt: TGTGCCAGCTCACAACAGGGAAATGAAGCTTTCTTT; cdr3_aa: CASSQQGNEAFF
v_call: TRBV7-2; d_call: TRBD2; j_call: TRBJ2-5; clone_size: .; cdr3_nt: TGTGCCAGCAGCAGCTCGGGACTAGCGGGAGGGGGAGCGGAGACCCAGTACTTC; cdr3_aa: CASSSSGLAGGGAETQYF
v_call: TRBV4-1; d_call: TRBD2; j_call: TRBJ2-1; clone_size: .; cdr3_nt: TGCGCCAGCAGCCAAAACTGGGGCCGGGAGGCTGGGGTAGGGCAGTTCTTC; cdr3_aa: CASSQNWGREAGVGQFF
v_call: TRBV19; d_call: .; j_call: TRBJ1-2; clone_size: .; cdr3_nt: TGTGCCAGTAGTATAGATTTCAACAGGTTAAACTATGGCTACACCTTC; cdr3_aa: CASSIDFNRLNYGYTF
v_call: TRBV6-5; d_call: .; j_call: TRBJ2-7; clone_size: .; cdr3_nt: TGTGCCAGCAAGGACAGCAATCTCTACGAGCAGTACTTC; cdr3_aa: CASKDSNLYEQYF
v_call: TRBV21-1; d_call: .; j_call: TRBJ1-2; clone_size: .; cdr3_nt: TGTGCCAGCAGCAGCTATGACAGGGCGGGGTATGGCTACACCTTC; cdr3_aa: CASSSYDRAGYGYTF
v_call: TRBV5-1; d_call: TRBD2; j_call: TRBJ2-3; clone_size: .; cdr3_nt: TGCGCCAGCAGCAATAGCGGGGGGTCAGCGCAGTATTTT; cdr3_aa: CASSNSGGSAQYF
v_call: TRBV4-3; d_call: TRBD2; j_call: TRBJ2-3; clone_size: .; cdr3_nt: TGCGCCAGCAGCCAAGAGGCTAGCGGGAAATTCGTGAGTAGCACAGATACGCAGTATTTT; cdr3_aa: CASSQEASGKFVSSTDTQYF
v_call: TRBV5-4; d_call: .; j_call: TRBJ1-1; clone_size: few; cdr3_nt: TGTGCCAGCAGCCCAGCTTGGGGGGGTAACACTGAAGCTTTCTTT; cdr3_aa: CASSPAWGGNTEAFF
v_call: TRBV30; d_call: .; j_call: TRBJ2-5; clone_size: .; cdr3_nt: TGTGCCTGGAGCCTAGGTTTTCAAGAGACCCAGTACTTC; cdr3_aa: CAWSLGFQETQYF
v_call: TRBV7-2; d_call: .; j_call: TRBJ1-4; clone_size: .; cdr3_nt: TGTGCCAGCAGCTTAGAGAGGGTATTAGGGGAAAAACTGTTTTTT; cdr3_aa: CASSLERVLGEKLFF
v_call: TRBV6-2/TRBV6-3; d_call: .; j_call: TRBJ2-1; clone_size: .; cdr3_nt: TGTGCCAGCAGTTCTAGGACTGGAAACTACAATGAGCAGTTCTTC; cdr3_aa: CASSSRTGNYNEQFF
v_call: TRBV10-3; d_call: TRBD1; j_call: TRBJ1-1; clone_size: .; cdr3_nt: TGTGCCATCGGAAACCGACAGGGTACGGCTTTCTTT; cdr3_aa: CAIGNRQGTAFF
v_call: TRBV5-1; d_call: TRBD1; j_call: TRBJ2-7; clone_size: .; cdr3_nt: TGCGCCAGCAGCTTGGCCGGAGATCCGGGACAGGGACTGCACTTC; cdr3_aa: CASSLAGDPGQGLHF
v_call: TRBV12-3/TRBV12-4; d_call: .; j_call: TRBJ2-1; clone_size: .; cdr3_nt: TGTGCCAGCAGTTTCAAAGAGAACAATGAGCAGTTCTTC; cdr3_aa: CASSFKENNEQFF
v_call: TRBV5-1; d_call: .; j_call: TRBJ1-5; clone_size: .; cdr3_nt: TGCGCCAGCAGCTTAGGAGGATCCAATCAGCCCCAGCATTTT; cdr3_aa: CASSLGGSNQPQHF
v_call: TRBV5-4; d_call: TRBD2; j_call: TRBJ2-1; clone_size: many; cdr3_nt: TGTGCCAGCAGCATGACCGGACTAGCGGGAGTGAGTGAGCAGTTCTTC; cdr3_aa: CASSMTGLAGVSEQFF
v_call: TRBV6-4; d_call: .; j_call: TRBJ2-1; clone_size: .; cdr3_nt: TGTGCCAGCAGTCTAAGCGGAGTCTCCTACAATGAGCAGTTCTTC; cdr3_aa: CASSLSGVSYNEQFF
v_call: TRBV3-1/TRBV3-2; d_call: TRBD1; j_call: TRBJ1-1; clone_size: .; cdr3_nt: TGTGCCAGCAGCCCAAATACAGGGGACACTGAAGCTTTCTTT; cdr3_aa: CASSPNTGDTEAFF
v_call: TRBV5-6; d_call: .; j_call: TRBJ1-6; clone_size: .; cdr3_nt: TGTGCCAGCAGCCTCGGGAGAACGGATTCACCCCTCCACTTT; cdr3_aa: CASSLGRTDSPLHF
v_call: TRBV28; d_call: .; j_call: TRBJ1-1; clone_size: .; cdr3_nt: TGTGCCAGTCGTACAGTGGTAAGCGGGAACACTGAAGCTTTCTTT; cdr3_aa: CASRTVVSGNTEAFF
v_call: TRBV29-1; d_call: .; j_call: TRBJ1-1; clone_size: few; cdr3_nt: TGCAGCGTTGAAGTCCCCACCGGGACTAAGGCTTTCTTT; cdr3_aa: CSVEVPTGTKAFF
v_call: TRBV5-1; d_call: .; j_call: TRBJ2-6; clone_size: .; cdr3_nt: TGCGCCAGCAGCTTTGGGAGCTCTGGGGCCAACGTCCTGACTTTC; cdr3_aa: CASSFGSSGANVLTF
v_call: TRBV30; d_call: TRBD2; j_call: TRBJ2-5; clone_size: .; cdr3_nt: TGTGCCTGGAGTCCCACCGTAGGACTAGCGCATTGGGAGACCCAGTACTTC; cdr3_aa: CAWSPTVGLAHWETQYF
v_call: TRBV3-1/TRBV3-2; d_call: .; j_call: TRBJ1-1; clone_size: .; cdr3_nt: TGTGCCAGCAGCCAACGGGGTCGTGAAGCTTTCTTT; cdr3_aa: CASSQRGREAFF
v_call: TRBV14; d_call: TRBD1; j_call: TRBJ2-4; clone_size: .; cdr3_nt: TGTGCCAGCAGCCAAGAATCGTGGACAGGGAAAAACATTCAGTACTTC; cdr3_aa: CASSQESWTGKNIQYF
v_call: TRBV5-1; d_call: TRBD1; j_call: TRBJ2-7; clone_size: .; cdr3_nt: TGCGCCAGCCGCTCCGGGACAGGCTACGAGCAGTACTTC; cdr3_aa: CASRSGTGYEQYF
v_call: TRBV6-5; d_call: .; j_call: TRBJ1-1; clone_size: .; cdr3_nt: TGTGCCAGCAGGATGGACAGCAACACTGAAGCTTTCTTT; cdr3_aa: CASRMDSNTEAFF
v_call: TRBV18; d_call: .; j_call: TRBJ2-2; clone_size: .; cdr3_nt: TGTGCCAGCTCCTCCGCGCGGGCACTAAACACCGGGGAGCTGTTTTTT; cdr3_aa: CASSSARALNTGELFF
v_call: TRBV10-3; d_call: .; j_call: TRBJ1-3; clone_size: .; cdr3_nt: TGTGCCATCAGTGATACGGCGGACACCATATATTTT; cdr3_aa: CAISDTADTIYF
v_call: TRBV6-2/TRBV6-3; d_call: TRBD1; j_call: TRBJ2-7; clone_size: .; cdr3_nt: TGTGCCAGCAGTCTCGGCCCGGGACAGCGTGGGAACTACGAGCAGTACTTC; cdr3_aa: CASSLGPGQRGNYEQYF
v_call: TRBV5-1; d_call: TRBD1; j_call: TRBJ2-7; clone_size: .; cdr3_nt: TGCGCCAGCAGCTTGACAGGGGGTTTAATCGAGCAGTACTTC; cdr3_aa: CASSLTGGLIEQYF
v_call: TRBV19; d_call: TRBD2; j_call: TRBJ2-3; clone_size: .; cdr3_nt: TGTGCCAGTAGTACCTCCACTAGCGGCCGCAGGGATACGCAGTATTTT; cdr3_aa: CASSTSTSGRRDTQYF
v_call: TRBV6-5; d_call: TRBD1; j_call: TRBJ1-1; clone_size: .; cdr3_nt: TGTGCCAGCCGAAGGGGACAGGTGAACACTGAAGCTTTCTTT; cdr3_aa: CASRRGQVNTEAFF
v_call: TRBV7-9; d_call: .; j_call: TRBJ1-2; clone_size: .; cdr3_nt: TGTGCCAGCAGCGAACGAGTCGTCGACAGGTCAGGCTACACCTTC; cdr3_aa: CASSERVVDRSGYTF
v_call: TRBV18; d_call: TRBD1; j_call: TRBJ1-1; clone_size: .; cdr3_nt: TGTGCCAGCTCACCAGGGACAGGGGACACTGAAGCTTTCTTT; cdr3_aa: CASSPGTGDTEAFF
v_call: TRBV29-1; d_call: .; j_call: TRBJ2-3; clone_size: .; cdr3_nt: TGCAGCGTTGGACAATCTCCGGATACGCAGTATTTT; cdr3_aa: CSVGQSPDTQYF
v_call: TRBV28; d_call: .; j_call: TRBJ1-2; clone_size: .; cdr3_nt: TGTGCCAGCAGTCAGGGACTAACTGGCTACACCTTC; cdr3_aa: CASSQGLTGYTF
v_call: TRBV29-1; d_call: .; j_call: TRBJ1-2; clone_size: .; cdr3_nt: TGCAGCGTTGAAGACCAGGGGAGCTACACCTTC; cdr3_aa: CSVEDQGSYTF
v_call: TRBV5-1; d_call: TRBD1; j_call: TRBJ2-7; clone_size: once; cdr3_nt: TGCGCCAGCAGCCCTGACAGGGAAAGCTACGAGCAGTACTTC; cdr3_aa: CASSPDRESYEQYF
v_call: TRBV9; d_call: .; j_call: TRBJ1-2; clone_size: .; cdr3_nt: TGTGCCAGCAGCGTAGAACAGGATGGTGGCTACACCTTC; cdr3_aa: CASSVEQDGGYTF
v_call: TRBV5-6; d_call: TRBD1; j_call: TRBJ2-3; clone_size: .; cdr3_nt: TGTGCCAGCAGCGTCCCGGGACAGGTGACAGATACGCAGTATTTT; cdr3_aa: CASSVPGQVTDTQYF
v_call: TRBV21-1; d_call: .; j_call: TRBJ2-2; clone_size: .; cdr3_nt: TGTGCCAGCACCCTGGGGCTACCGTTAAGCACCGGGGAGCTGTTTTTT; cdr3_aa: CASTLGLPLSTGELFF
v_call: TRBV6-5; d_call: TRBD1; j_call: TRBJ1-2; clone_size: .; cdr3_nt: TGTGCCAGCAGACTACAGGGGGCGAACTATGGCTACACCTTC; cdr3_aa: CASRLQGANYGYTF
v_call: TRBV5-1; d_call: .; j_call: TRBJ2-7; clone_size: .; cdr3_nt: TGCGCCAGCTCTCCCCAGGGAACCTACGAGCAGTACTTC; cdr3_aa: CASSPQGTYEQYF
v_call: TRBV5-1; d_call: TRBD1; j_call: TRBJ2-7; clone_size: .; cdr3_nt: TGCGCCAGCAGGCCCCCGGGACAGGGTACAAGCGAGCAGTACTTC; cdr3_aa: CASRPPGQGTSEQYF